The 28 T cell receptor beta chains below come from one sample, sequenced in a study of lymphopenia after photon versus proton radiotherapy. Here immunoSEQ multiplex PCR was the method, and the copy in TCRdb shows in-frame clones only, minus some. The data show approximately 65,000 clones, with around 90% seen just once and 9.5% to 15% held by the top ten. The sample consisted of peripheral blood, taken from a patient treated with proton-based radiotherapy. The receptors were sampled from a man aged 80 or over with esophageal cancer.

J is TRBJ2-1 and V is TRBV7-8; the D gene is possibly TRBD1 (6 bases). The germline gives CDR1 SGHVS, CDR2 FQNEAQ. The CDR3 is 15 residues long. V gave up 1 base and J gave up 8 bases, with 15 bases separating them. As DNA, the CDR3 is TGTGCCAGCAGCTTAGACCGGACAGTTGTCGATGAGCAGTTCTTC. Its translation is CASSLDRTVVDEQFF.

The chain is built from TRBV11-2 and TRBJ2-7, with TRBD2 as a possible D gene (5 bases). Germline V gene sequence: CDR1 SGHAT, CDR2 FQNNGV. The CDR3 covers 13 residues. Trimming left V 5 bases short and J 4 bases short, with 12 bases between. The chain's CDR3 is CASSLADRYEQYF. The CDR3 DNA reads TGTGCCAGCAGCCTAGCTGATCGTTACGAGCAGTACTTC.

This chain connects TRBV6-5 to TRBJ1-2, with D uncertain. This CDR3 spans 14 amino acids. The V and J ends lost 2 bases and 0 bases respectively, with 7 bases between them. In germline, CDR1 is MNHEY, CDR2 SVGAGI. The CDR3 region is CASSYGPTNYGYTF. The CDR3 DNA reads TGTGCCAGCAGTTACGGGCCGACTAACTATGGCTACACCTTC.

The chain has TRBV4-3 and TRBJ2-2, with TRBD2 identical over 7 bases. Germline V lookup: CDR1 LGHNA, CDR2 YSLEER. The CDR3 length is 17 residues. With 3 bases clipped from V and 3 bases from J, the junction kept 10 bases outside the gene matches. CDR3: CASSQIIGLADTGELFF. Written as DNA, the CDR3 is TGCGCCAGCAGCCAGATTATCGGGCTAGCGGACACCGGGGAGCTGTTTTTT.

This chain connects TRBV5-1 to TRBJ1-2; the match to TRBD1 covers 8 bases. This CDR3 is 15 amino acids long. V shed 2 bases and J 5 bases; nucleotides not matched to a gene: 8. Germline lookup yields CDR1 SGHRS and CDR2 YFSETQ. The CDR3 spells CASSFGQGAEYGYTF. CDR3 coding DNA: TGCGCCAGCAGCTTTGGTCAGGGGGCAGAGTATGGCTACACCTTC.

This chain joins TRBV6-5 and TRBJ2-2, with a possible D match to TRBD1 (6 bases). V was shortened by 1 base and J by 0 bases, with 6 bases between the two germline ends. This CDR3 spans 15 amino acids. Germline loops: CDR1 MNHEY, CDR2 SVGAGI. The CDR3 loop reads CASSYWGPNTGELFF. In DNA, the CDR3 is TGTGCCAGCAGTTACTGGGGGCCGAACACCGGGGAGCTGTTTTTT.

The CDR3 loop is CASKLGGGQDTF. DNA for the CDR3: TGTGCCAGCAAGCTAGGGGGGGGGCAGGACACCTTC. J is TRBJ1-2 and V is TRBV6-1, with a possible D match to TRBD1 (6 bases). Per the germline V gene, CDR1 is MNHNS and CDR2 is SASEGT. Trimming stripped 7 bases from V and 12 bases from J, with 18 bases between. This CDR3 has 12 residues.

The J gene is TRBJ2-2, the V gene TRBV2; D is unresolved. CDR1 SNHLY and CDR2 FYNNEI come from the germline V gene. The V and J ends lost 4 bases and 7 bases respectively, with 4 bases between them. This CDR3 region has 11 residues. CDR3 DNA: TGTGCCAGCAGTGCGGTCGGGGAGCTGTTTTTT. This translates into CASSAVGELFF.

The chain combines TRBV6-6 with TRBJ2-7, with D hard to call. The CDR3 is 13 amino acids. In germline, CDR1 is MNHNY, CDR2 SVGAGI (reference sequence). V shed 6 bases and J shed 4 bases, with 13 bases lying between them. The CDR3 spells CASSLATVYEQYF. CDR3 DNA sequence: TGTGCCAGCAGCCTGGCCACAGTATACGAGCAGTACTTC.

The chain employs TRBV5-4 and TRBJ2-3; 10 nucleotides match TRBD1. Per germline, CDR1 SGHNT and CDR2 YYREEE (reference sequence). The CDR3 has 16 amino acids. After removal of 4 bases from V and 5 bases from J, the junction contained 10 bases not matched to a gene. The CDR3 sequence: CASSRSVGQGRDTQYF. The CDR3, as DNA: TGTGCCAGCAGCCGATCGGTGGGACAGGGGAGAGATACGCAGTATTTT.

The chain recombines TRBV9 with TRBJ1-2; D is ambiguous. V was cut by 3 bases and J by 11 bases, with 14 bases left in between. This CDR3 comprises 12 residues. Germline V gene data show CDR1 as SGDLS and CDR2 as YYNGEE. The DNA of the CDR3 is TGTGCCAGCAGCGCTGAACACCCCCCTTACACCTTC. Protein product: CASSAEHPPYTF.

The J gene is TRBJ1-5, the V gene TRBV4-3; D is uncertain. In germline, CDR1 is LGHNA, CDR2 YSLEER. The CDR3 consists of 14 residues. Trimming stripped 0 bases from V and 7 bases from J, with 10 bases between. Here the CDR3 DNA reads TGCGCCAGCAGCCAAGATATGTGCGGGCAGCCCCAGCATTTT. Translating gives CASSQDMCGQPQHF.

This rearrangement joins TRBV4-3 to TRBJ2-3; 11 bases fit TRBD2. V gave up 4 bases and J gave up 5 bases; unmatched junction bases: 11. Germline CDR1 and CDR2: LGHNA and YSLEER. CDR3 length: 17 residues. The CDR3 nucleotides are TGCGCCAGCAGCCCCTCGGCTATCGGACTAGCGGGAGATACGCAGTATTTT. It yields the protein CASSPSAIGLAGDTQYF.

The J gene is TRBJ2-7, the V gene TRBV13; D not resolved. CDR1 and CDR2 (germline): PRHDT, FYEKMQ (reference sequence). CDR3 size: 12 residues. The V end lost 4 bases, the J end lost 0 bases, and 4 bases lay between the germline ends. The chain's CDR3 is CASSSYSYEQYF. DNA of the CDR3: TGTGCCAGCAGCTCTTACTCCTACGAGCAGTACTTC.

The gene calls are TRBV7-2 and TRBJ2-1; no reliable D call. Trimming left V 0 bases short and J 15 bases short, with 15 bases between. The germline V gene encodes CDR1 SGHTA and CDR2 FQGNSA. The CDR3 has 13 amino acids. In DNA form, the CDR3 reads TGTGCCAGCAGCTTAGCAAAACGGTCGAATTGGTTCTTC. It codes for CASSLAKRSNWFF.

This clone turned up a few times. The chain carries TRBV11-2 and TRBJ1-5, with D unclear. The CDR3 contains 13 residues. V shed 5 bases and J shed 6 bases, with 11 bases lying between them. Germline-derived CDR1 and CDR2 are SGHAT and FQNNGV. CDR3 DNA: TGTGCCAGCAGCGATATGCCCCTTCAGCCCCAGCATTTT. Translating gives CASSDMPLQPQHF.

This sequence joins TRBV6-6 and TRBJ2-7; TRBD2 matches at 7 bases. This CDR3 spans 15 amino acids. V shed 4 bases, J shed 3 bases, and the junction held 9 bases outside the gene matches. Germline CDR1 is MNHNY and CDR2 is SVGAGI (reference sequence). The CDR3 protein is CASSSPGDYLYEQYF. In DNA form, the CDR3 reads TGTGCCAGCAGTTCCCCGGGGGACTACCTCTACGAGCAGTACTTC.

The gene calls are TRBV2 and TRBJ1-4, with D hard to call. Trimming shortened V by 7 bases and J by 4 bases, and 7 bases separated the two germline ends. CDR3 size: 12 residues. Germline CDR1 and CDR2: SNHLY and FYNNEI. CDR3 nucleotide sequence: TGTGCCAGCAACCAGATTAATGAAAAACTGTTTTTT. Translating gives CASNQINEKLFF. The full variable domain, with the rest looked up from reference TRBV2 and TRBJ1-4, is EPEVTQTPSHQVTQMGQEVILRCVPISNHLYFYWYRQILGQKVEFLVSFYNNEISEKSEIFDDQFSVERPDGSNFTLKIRSTKLEDSAMYFCASNQINEKLFFGSGTQLSVL.

The V and J genes are TRBV13 and TRBJ2-3; D possibly uses TRBD1 or TRBD2 (5 bases each). The CDR3 runs to 15 residues. CDR1 is PRHDT, CDR2 FYEKMQ, per germline (reference sequence). Between the trimmed V and J ends, which lost 6 bases and 4 bases, there was a span of 17 bases. The CDR3 reads CASSPPGGAADTQYF. CDR3 sequence (DNA): TGTGCCAGCAGTCCCCCTGGGGGAGCCGCAGATACGCAGTATTTT.

The rearrangement uses TRBV19 and TRBJ1-2, with D maybe TRBD1 (6 bases). V shed 5 bases and J shed 6 bases, with 16 bases lying between them. CDR1 is LNHDA and CDR2 is SQIVND in the germline V gene (reference sequence). The CDR3 is 14 residues long. CDR3 residues: CASSGGTPGNGYTF. The CDR3 DNA is TGTGCCAGTAGTGGCGGGACACCGGGGAATGGCTACACCTTC.

This clone was detected once. The rearrangement uses TRBV5-5 and TRBJ2-5, with D maybe TRBD2 (6 bases). Germline V lookup: CDR1 SGHKS, CDR2 YYEKEE (reference sequence). V lost 4 bases to trimming and J lost 2 bases, with 9 bases between them. The CDR3 is made up of 13 amino acids. The CDR3 spells CASSPRGQETQYF. For the CDR3, the DNA is TGTGCCAGCAGCCCACGGGGGCAAGAGACCCAGTACTTC.

This chain links TRBV7-2 with TRBJ2-1; D gene uncertain. V was pared by 1 base and J by 3 bases, with 13 bases between. Per germline, CDR1 SGHTA and CDR2 FQGNSA. The CDR3 is made up of 16 amino acids. The CDR3 coding sequence is TGTGCCAGCAGCTTAGTAAGTATCCAGATCTACAATGAGCAGTTCTTC. Protein product: CASSLVSIQIYNEQFF.

The chain has TRBV4-1 and TRBJ1-4, with 8 bases that match TRBD1. The V gene's germline CDR1 is MGHRA and CDR2 YSYEKL. This CDR3 is built from 16 residues. J gave up 3 bases and V 2 bases, and 5 bases lay outside the gene matches. This CDR3 reads CASSQQGAGANEKLFF. Here the CDR3 DNA reads TGCGCCAGCAGCCAACAGGGGGCTGGGGCTAATGAAAAACTGTTTTTT.

The CDR3 loop is CASSLGREGEAFF. CDR3 nucleotide sequence: TGTGCCAGCAGCTTAGGGAGGGAAGGTGAAGCTTTCTTT. The rearrangement uses TRBV7-9 and TRBJ1-1; D gene uncertain. CDR3 length equals 13 residues. The ends were cut back, 1 base at V and 7 bases at J, with 10 bases in the middle. CDR1 is SEHNR, CDR2 FQNEAQ, per germline (reference sequence).

The gene calls are TRBV7-9 and TRBJ2-7; D might be TRBD1 (6 bases). The CDR3 sequence is 14 residues long. The germline V gene has CDR1 SEHNR and CDR2 FQNEAQ (reference sequence). Trimming took 2 bases from V and 6 from J, leaving 14 bases between them. CDR3 amino acids: CASSLQQGTIEQYF. The CDR3 bases are TGTGCCAGCAGCTTACAACAGGGTACGATCGAGCAGTACTTC. Complete variable domain (other parts from reference TRBV7-9 and TRBJ2-7): DTGVSQNPRHKITKRGQNVTFRCDPISEHNRLYWYRQTLGQGPEFLTYFQNEAQLEKSRLLSDRFSAERPKGSFSTLEIQRTEQGDSAMYLCASSLQQGTIEQYFGPGTRLTVT.

The chain uses TRBV5-1 and TRBJ2-1; 13 bases align to TRBD2. Germline V gene data show CDR1 as SGHRS and CDR2 as YFSETQ. The junction had 7 bases not matched to a gene; V was cut back by 4 bases and J by 9 bases. The CDR3 has 15 residues. As DNA, the CDR3 is TGCGCCAGCAGCGTAGGACTAGCGGGGGCGGGTGAGCAGTTCTTC. Protein sequence: CASSVGLAGAGEQFF.

The table lists this clone with a count of one. The chain links TRBV27 to TRBJ2-7; unclear D gene. The V and J ends lost 6 bases and 0 bases respectively, with 9 bases between them. Germline V CDR1 and CDR2: MNHEY, SMNVEV (reference sequence). There are 13 residues in the CDR3. The CDR3 coding sequence is TGTGCCAGCAGCCCCCTTTCCTCCTACGAGCAGTACTTC. The encoded protein is CASSPLSSYEQYF.

The chain employs TRBV7-9 and TRBJ2-1; 8 nucleotides agree with TRBD1. The CDR3 sequence is 17 residues long. V shed 5 bases, J shed 0 bases, and the junction held 9 bases outside the gene matches. Per germline, CDR1 SEHNR and CDR2 FQNEAQ (reference sequence). The CDR3 nucleotides read TGTGCCAGCAGCACAACCCGGGACAGGAGCTCCTACAATGAGCAGTTCTTC. It translates to CASSTTRDRSSYNEQFF.